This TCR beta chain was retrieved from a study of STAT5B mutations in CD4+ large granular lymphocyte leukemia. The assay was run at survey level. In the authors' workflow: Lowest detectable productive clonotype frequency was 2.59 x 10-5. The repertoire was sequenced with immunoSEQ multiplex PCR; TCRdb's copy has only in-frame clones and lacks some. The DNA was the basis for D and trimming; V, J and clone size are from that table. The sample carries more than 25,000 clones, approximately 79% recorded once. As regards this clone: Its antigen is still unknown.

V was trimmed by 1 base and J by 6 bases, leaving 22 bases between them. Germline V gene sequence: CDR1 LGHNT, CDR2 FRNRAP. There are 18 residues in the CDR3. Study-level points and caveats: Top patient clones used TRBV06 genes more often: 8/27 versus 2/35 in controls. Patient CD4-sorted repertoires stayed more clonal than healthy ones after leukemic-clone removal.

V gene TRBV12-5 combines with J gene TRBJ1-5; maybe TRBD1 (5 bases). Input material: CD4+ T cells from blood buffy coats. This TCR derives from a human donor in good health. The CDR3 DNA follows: TGTGCTAGTGGTTTGGCCTCCGGGGACGAATACCGCCGTCAGCCCCAGCATTTT. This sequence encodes CASGLASGDEYRRQPQHF.